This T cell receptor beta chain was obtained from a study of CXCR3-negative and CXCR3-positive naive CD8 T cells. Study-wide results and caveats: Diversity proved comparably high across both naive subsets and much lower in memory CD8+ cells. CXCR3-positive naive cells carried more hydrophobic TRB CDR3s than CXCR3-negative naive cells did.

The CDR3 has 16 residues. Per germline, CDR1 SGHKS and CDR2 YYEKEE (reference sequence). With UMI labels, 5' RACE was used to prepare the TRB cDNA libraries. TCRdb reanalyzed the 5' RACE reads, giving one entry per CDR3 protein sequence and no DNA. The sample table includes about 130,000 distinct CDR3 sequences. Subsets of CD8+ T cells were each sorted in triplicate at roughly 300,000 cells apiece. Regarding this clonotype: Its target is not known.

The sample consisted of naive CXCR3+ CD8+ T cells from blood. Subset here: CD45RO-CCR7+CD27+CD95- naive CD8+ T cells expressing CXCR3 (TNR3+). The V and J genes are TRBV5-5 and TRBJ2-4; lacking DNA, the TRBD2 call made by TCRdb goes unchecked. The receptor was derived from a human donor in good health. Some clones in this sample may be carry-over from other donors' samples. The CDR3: CASSLEVGSSKNIQYF.